This T cell receptor beta chain derives from a study of human T cells and chemical hapten exposure. In the library, unique molecular identifiers were attached to individual cDNA molecules. TCRdb ran MiXCR on the RACE reads and lists one entry per CDR3 protein. The repertoire holds some 360,000 distinct CDR3 sequences, 5% to 6.5% seen once, with 2.5% to 3% in the top ten. The time point: pre-sensitization, week 0. The sample's treatment: therapeutic diphenylcyclopropenone sensitization with weekly scalp DPC. This clonotype appeared many times. The CDR3 has 15 residues. Germline-derived CDR1 and CDR2 are MGHRA and YSYEKL. V shed 4 bases and J shed 5 bases, with 17 bases lying between them.

The receptor was derived from a woman aged 50 to 60 with alopecia areata. Some clones in this sample may be carry-over from other donors' samples. The V call is TRBV4-1, the J call TRBJ1-1, with a tentative D call TRBD1 (6 bases). This specimen was whole blood, taken in connection with sensitization to the hapten diphenylcyclopropenone (DPC). CDR3 sequence (DNA): TGCGCCAGCAGCCCCCATGGCAGGGGAGAGACTGAAGCTTTCTTT. This sequence encodes CASSPHGRGETEAFF.